This note documents a single T cell receptor (beta chain) sequence. The sample comes from a study of OX40 agonist ivuxolimab in advanced cancers. The CDR3 extends over 15 amino acids. Looked up from germline, CDR1 is SGDLS and CDR2 is YYNGEE. Between the trimmed V and J ends, which lost 4 bases and 8 bases, there was a span of 19 bases. Some clones are missing from TCRdb's copy, which holds only in-frame ones; the method was immunoSEQ multiplex PCR. The data hold more than 70,000 clones, with about 93% observed a single time. This TCR was sampled from an adult with an advanced solid tumor such as melanoma, head and neck, liver or kidney cancer. The chain joins TRBV9 to TRBJ2-1, with D perhaps TRBD1 or TRBD2 (6 bases each). Sequencing used CD4+ or CD8+ T cells sorted from blood, obtained in a trial of the OX40 agonist ivuxolimab. In nucleotides, the CDR3 is TGTGCCAGCAGCCCGGTAGGGGGAGGTCAGGATGAGCAGTTCTTC. As protein: CASSPVGGGQDEQFF.